Listed below are T cell receptor beta chains from one sample, sequenced in a study of blood T cell repertoires in COVID-19. The assay was immunoSEQ multiplex PCR, and TCRdb's table has in-frame clones only and misses some. The data hold over 85,000 clones, with around four fifths observed a single time. The sequencing sample was made of peripheral blood. Receptors were obtained from a man over 45 with acute or convalescent COVID-19. The CDR3 runs from the conserved cysteine through the conserved F or W. D genes are given only for firm matches. Clone size, where shown, is once, few, many, or a class for clones that have expanded.

TRBJ2-1,NA,NA,TRBV28,CASRPDEGQNNEQFF,TGTGCCAGCAGGCCCGATGAAGGACAGAACAATGAGCAGTTCTTC
TRBJ2-7,NA,NA,TRBV5-5,CASSGGQGATSGSIGQYF,TGTGCCAGCAGCGGGGGACAGGGGGCGACTAGCGGGAGCATCGGGCAGTACTTC
TRBJ2-7,NA,NA,TRBV30,CAYSTGTYEQYF,TGTGCCTACTCGACGGGGACTTACGAGCAGTACTTC
TRBJ2-7,TRBD2,NA,TRBV7-3,CASSLNPSGSGEQYF,TGTGCCAGCAGCTTAAATCCCAGCGGGAGCGGCGAGCAGTACTTC
TRBJ1-5,TRBD1,NA,TRBV6-2/TRBV6-3,CASSLTGGNQPQHF,TGTGCCAGCAGTCTGACAGGGGGCAATCAGCCCCAGCATTTT
TRBJ2-6,NA,once,TRBV3-1/TRBV3-2,CASSQESAGGIPLTF,TGTGCCAGCAGCCAAGAGTCCGCGGGTGGGATTCCCCTGACTTTC
TRBJ1-2,NA,NA,TRBV7-2,CASSPPHRGYGYTF,TGTGCCAGCAGCCCTCCCCACCGCGGCTATGGCTACACCTTC
TRBJ2-1,NA,NA,TRBV7-7,CASSLVSSAGEQFF,TGTGCCAGCAGCTTAGTTAGCTCCGCCGGTGAGCAGTTCTTC
TRBJ1-4,NA,NA,TRBV5-4,CASSLGQTNEKLFF,TGTGCCAGCAGCCTGGGACAAACTAATGAAAAACTGTTTTTT
TRBJ2-5,TRBD2,NA,TRBV5-5,CASSLEASGGAQETQYF,TGTGCCAGCAGCTTGGAAGCTAGCGGGGGGGCACAAGAGACCCAGTACTTC
TRBJ2-5,NA,NA,TRBV2,CASSEDNWTRSIGETQYF,TGTGCCAGCAGTGAGGATAATTGGACACGGTCCATCGGAGAGACCCAGTACTTC
TRBJ2-3,TRBD2,NA,TRBV4-1,CASSQDRGGRALTDTQYF,TGCGCCAGCAGCCAAGACCGGGGCGGGAGGGCCCTCACAGATACGCAGTATTTT
TRBJ2-5,NA,NA,TRBV10-3,CAISGEGGGQETQYF,TGTGCCATCAGTGGGGAGGGAGGGGGCCAAGAGACCCAGTACTTC
TRBJ2-1,NA,NA,TRBV3-1/TRBV3-2,CASSHSQGNEQFF,TGTGCCAGCAGCCATTCCCAGGGGAATGAGCAGTTCTTC
TRBJ2-7,TRBD1,once,TRBV11-2,CASSLGTGEQYF,TGTGCCAGCAGCTTAGGGACAGGCGAGCAGTACTTC
TRBJ2-7,TRBD2,NA,TRBV4-1,CASSQGAGGYEQYF,TGCGCCAGCAGCCAAGGAGCGGGGGGGTACGAGCAGTACTTC
TRBJ1-4,NA,NA,TRBV6-7,CASSYSGLDRRILATNEKLFF,TGTGCCAGCAGTTACTCGGGCCTTGACAGGCGAATTCTTGCAACTAATGAAAAACTGTTTTTT
TRBJ2-7,NA,NA,TRBV6-6,CASRHGDTGPYEQYF,TGTGCCAGCAGACACGGGGACACGGGCCCCTACGAGCAGTACTTC
TRBJ2-1,NA,NA,TRBV5-8,CASSQDYSSSYNEQFF,TGTGCCAGCAGCCAGGACTATTCGAGCTCCTACAATGAGCAGTTCTTC
TRBJ2-3,NA,NA,TRBV28,CASSLFSGLDTQYF,TGTGCCAGCAGTTTATTCAGCGGGCTGGATACGCAGTATTTT
TRBJ1-5,TRBD1,NA,TRBV6-4,CASSLKYRGPYQPQHF,TGTGCCAGCAGCCTTAAATACAGGGGGCCTTATCAGCCCCAGCATTTT
TRBJ1-5,TRBD1,once,TRBV27,CATRDRDNQPQHF,TGTGCCACCCGGGACAGGGACAATCAGCCCCAGCATTTT
TRBJ1-2,NA,NA,TRBV6-4,CASSSTGSGYGYTF,TGTGCCAGCAGCTCGACAGGTTCGGGCTATGGCTACACCTTC